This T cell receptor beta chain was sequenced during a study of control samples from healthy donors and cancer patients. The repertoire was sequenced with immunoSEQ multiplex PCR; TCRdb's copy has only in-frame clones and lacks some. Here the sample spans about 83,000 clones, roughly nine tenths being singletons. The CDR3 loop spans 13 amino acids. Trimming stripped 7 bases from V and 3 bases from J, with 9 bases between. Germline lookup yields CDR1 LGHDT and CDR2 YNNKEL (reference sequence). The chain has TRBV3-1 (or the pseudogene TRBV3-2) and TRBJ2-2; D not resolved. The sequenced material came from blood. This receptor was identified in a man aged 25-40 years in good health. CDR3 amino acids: CASMAVYTGELFF. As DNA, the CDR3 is TGTGCCAGCATGGCGGTGTACACCGGGGAGCTGTTTTTT.